The TCR beta chain under discussion was sequenced for a study of cytomegalovirus exposure and HLA in healthy donors. This PCR relied on a set of 60 Vbeta primers and 13 Jbeta primers. Generated by immunoSEQ multiplex PCR, the TCRdb table keeps only in-frame clones and is missing some. Of some 150,000 clones in the sample, roughly a tenth were seen once. The sample holds a few counts of this clone. Sequenced input: PBMCs. The receptor comes from a male donor in good health and CMV-seronegative.

The CDR3 region is CASSLSGGMTEAFF. CDR3 bases: TGTGCCAGCAGCTTATCAGGGGGTATGACTGAAGCTTTCTTT. V usage is TRBV7-8 and J usage is TRBJ1-1; TRBD1 matches 7 bases. The CDR3 spans 14 residues. Germline V gene data show CDR1 as SGHVS and CDR2 as FQNEAQ. The junction had 5 bases not matched to a gene; V was cut back by 2 bases and J by 5 bases.